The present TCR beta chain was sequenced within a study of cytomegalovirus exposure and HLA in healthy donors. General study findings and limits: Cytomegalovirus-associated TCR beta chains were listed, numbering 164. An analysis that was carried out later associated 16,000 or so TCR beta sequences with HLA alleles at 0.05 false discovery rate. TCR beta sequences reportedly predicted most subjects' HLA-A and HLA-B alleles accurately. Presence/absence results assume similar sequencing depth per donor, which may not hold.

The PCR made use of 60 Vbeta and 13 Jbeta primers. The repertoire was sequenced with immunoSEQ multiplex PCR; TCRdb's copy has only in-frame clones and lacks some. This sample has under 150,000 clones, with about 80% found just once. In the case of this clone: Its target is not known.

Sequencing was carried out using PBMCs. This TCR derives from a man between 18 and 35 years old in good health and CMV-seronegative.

The CDR3 reads CASSEEAAGDLTDTQYF. The CDR3 DNA sequence: TGTGCCAGCAGTGAAGAGGCAGCGGGGGATCTCACAGATACGCAGTATTTT. The gene calls are TRBV6-1 and TRBJ2-3, with 8 bases identical to TRBD2. With 1 base clipped from V and 2 bases from J, the junction kept 8 bases outside the gene matches. Germline CDR1 and CDR2: MNHNS and SASEGT. This CDR3 spans 17 amino acids.